The 27 T cell receptor beta chains reported below all come from one sample, sequenced in a study of human T cells and chemical hapten exposure. The time point was: patch test 3, about 24 weeks after DPC sensitization. Stated treatment: therapeutic diphenylcyclopropenone sensitization with weekly scalp DPC. TCRdb reanalysed the RACE reads using MiXCR and keeps one entry per CDR3 protein. The sample lists 85,000 to 100,000 distinct CDR3 sequences, 27% occurring once. The material was whole blood, obtained in connection with sensitization to the hapten diphenylcyclopropenone (DPC). These receptors were collected from a middle-aged man with alopecia areata. Some clones in this sample may be carry-over from other donors' samples.

In this sample, this clonotype turned up a few times. The J gene is TRBJ2-5, the V gene TRBV28; the match to TRBD2 covers 12 bases. The germline V gene encodes CDR1 MDHEN and CDR2 SYDVKM. Germline trimming cut 7 bases from V and 2 bases from J; bases unmatched to any gene: 11. The CDR3 length is 17 residues. In nucleotides, the CDR3 is TGTGCCAGCACCCCGCGGGGGACTAGCGGGTTACAAGAGACCCAGTACTTC. Its translation is CASTPRGTSGLQETQYF. The full variable domain, its missing parts supplied by reference TRBV28 and TRBJ2-5, is DVKVTQSSRYLVKRTGEKVFLECVQDMDHENMFWYRQDPGLGLRLIYFSYDVKMKEKGDIPEGYSVSREKKERFSLILESASTNQTSMYLCASTPRGTSGLQETQYFGPGTRLLVL.

The gene calls are TRBV27 and TRBJ1-3; a possible D gene is TRBD1 (5 bases). V lost 2 bases, J lost 0 bases, and 8 bases lay in between. The CDR3 sequence is 15 residues long. Germline loops: CDR1 MNHEY, CDR2 SMNVEV (reference sequence). CDR3 region: CASSLGGSSGNTIYF. CDR3 DNA sequence: TGTGCCAGCAGTTTAGGGGGGAGCTCTGGAAACACCATATATTTT.

This CDR3 reads CASSAPWGRGDTQYF. The CDR3 coding sequence is TGTGCCAGCAGCGCCCCCTGGGGGAGGGGAGATACGCAGTATTTT. The chain recombines TRBV12-3 or TRBV12-4 with TRBJ2-3; 7 bases line up with TRBD2. This CDR3 is 15 amino acids long. V was clipped by 6 bases and J by 5 bases; unmatched bases: 11.

This clonotype was observed a handful of times. This rearrangement joins TRBV25-1 to TRBJ2-7; maybe TRBD1 (6 bases). The germline V gene has CDR1 MGHDK and CDR2 SYGVNS. The CDR3 covers 19 residues. Trimming removed 1 base from V and 2 bases from J, with 24 bases in between. The CDR3 DNA follows: TGTGCCAGCAGTGAATCTTTGGGTTCGGGTCCAGGGGCCCCCTACGAGCAGTACTTC. Its protein product is CASSESLGSGPGAPYEQYF.

This chain joins TRBV11-3 and TRBJ2-5; 7 bases are shared with TRBD2. Per germline, CDR1 SGHNT and CDR2 YENEEA. The CDR3 loop spans 16 amino acids. Trimming removed 1 base from V and 0 bases from J; junction bases left unmatched: 5. The CDR3 nucleotides read TGTGCCAGCAGCTTAGTGCTAGCGGCGTACCAAGAGACCCAGTACTTC. Encoded protein: CASSLVLAAYQETQYF.

This clonotype was recorded once. Since the CDR3 does not end with the conserved phenylalanine or tryptophan, this likely comes from a read error. The chain couples TRBV28 to TRBJ2-3; D is undetermined. This CDR3 contains 15 residues. Germline V CDR1 and CDR2: MDHEN, SYDVKM. Between the trimmed V and J ends, which lost 4 bases and 1 base, there was a span of 12 bases. The CDR3: CASSSPSPGTDTQYS. CDR3 coding DNA: TGTGCCAGCAGTTCGCCTTCCCCTGGCACAGATACGCAGTATTCT.

Here the CDR3 DNA reads TGTGCCAGCAGCTCTATGACAGGCGTGGCGGGGCATGAAAAACTGTTTTTT. This gives the protein CASSSMTGVAGHEKLFF. The rearrangement joins TRBV7-9 to TRBJ1-4; tentative D call: TRBD1 (6 bases). In germline, CDR1 is SEHNR, CDR2 FQNEAQ (reference sequence). The CDR3 has 17 amino acids. Trimming removed 4 bases from V and 6 bases from J, with 21 bases in between.

This clonotype came up once. The V gene is TRBV24-1, the J gene TRBJ2-1; D is unresolved. The germline V gene encodes CDR1 KGHDR and CDR2 SFDVKD. The V and J ends lost 4 bases and 6 bases respectively, with 9 bases between them. There are 13 residues in the CDR3. CDR3 protein: CATSEGGINEQFF. In nucleotides, the CDR3 is TGTGCCACCAGTGAGGGTGGGATCAATGAGCAGTTCTTC.

This clonotype has a handful of counts. The chain employs TRBV5-1 and TRBJ1-5; D not certain. Trimming took off 2 bases at V and 2 bases at J, with 5 bases between the two ends. Looked up from germline, CDR1 is SGHRS and CDR2 is YFSETQ. CDR3 length equals 13 residues. CDR3 sequence reads: CASSFDGNQPQHF. The CDR3 region has the DNA TGCGCCAGCAGCTTTGATGGCAATCAGCCCCAGCATTTT.

In this sample, this clonotype turned up a few times. This chain uses TRBV6-4 with TRBJ2-3, with D uncertain. Germline V gene data show CDR1 as MRHNA and CDR2 as SNTAGT. CDR3 length: 14 amino acids. V was cut by 8 bases and J by 0 bases, with 12 bases left in between. CDR3 sequence: CASSPLPSTDTQYF. CDR3 nucleotide sequence: TGTGCCAGCTCGCCGTTACCCAGCACAGATACGCAGTATTTT.

V is TRBV18 and J is TRBJ1-5; 7 bases agree with TRBD1. With V trimmed by 4 bases and J by 5 bases, 8 bases remained unmatched. CDR3 size: 15 residues. Germline loops: CDR1 KGHSH, CDR2 LQKENI. The CDR3 DNA sequence: TGTGCCAGCTCACGGGGGGACAGAGACTATCAGCCCCAGCATTTT. Residues: CASSRGDRDYQPQHF.

CDR3 bases: TGTGCCAGCAGCCTGCGGACTAGCGGGAGTCGGCCAAGCTCCTACGAGCAGTACTTC. This gives the protein CASSLRTSGSRPSSYEQYF. This sequence joins TRBV7-8 and TRBJ2-7; TRBD2 matches at 13 bases. V trimming: 5 bases; J trimming: 0 bases; junction bases outside the gene matches: 13. CDR1 and CDR2 (germline): SGHVS, FQNEAQ. The CDR3 extends over 19 amino acids.

Here the CDR3 DNA reads TGTGCCAGCAGTATACAGGGGGATCGGGCTTTCTTT. Protein sequence: CASSIQGDRAFF. The chain couples TRBV28 to TRBJ1-1; TRBD1 agrees at 8 bases. CDR1 MDHEN and CDR2 SYDVKM come from the germline V gene. The CDR3 totals 12 residues. V dropped 5 bases and J dropped 11; count of bases not matched to a gene: 7.

Only a few counts were recorded for this clonotype. CDR3 sequence reads: CSARQALPSGSPLHF. The CDR3 DNA is TGCAGTGCTAGACAGGCGCTCCCGAGTGGTTCACCCCTCCACTTT. The chain recombines TRBV20-1 with TRBJ1-6, with no clear D. CDR1 and CDR2 (germline): DFQATT, SNEGSKA (reference sequence). The CDR3 extends over 15 amino acids. Trimming shortened V by 2 bases and J by 9 bases, and 17 bases separated the two germline ends.

This clonotype was seen only a few times. The rearrangement uses TRBV28 and TRBJ2-3; 7 positions match TRBD2. V lost 6 bases and J lost 0; bases outside the gene matches: 3. The CDR3 has 14 amino acids. The germline V gene encodes CDR1 MDHEN and CDR2 SYDVKM. The CDR3 is CASRLAGSTDTQYF. CDR3 sequence (DNA): TGTGCCAGCAGATTAGCGGGTAGCACAGATACGCAGTATTTT. Full variable domain (rest looked up from reference TRBV28 and TRBJ2-3): DVKVTQSSRYLVKRTGEKVFLECVQDMDHENMFWYRQDPGLGLRLIYFSYDVKMKEKGDIPEGYSVSREKKERFSLILESASTNQTSMYLCASRLAGSTDTQYFGPGTRLTVL.

This chain connects TRBV20-1 to TRBJ1-1; TRBD1 is a possible D gene (5 bases). Trimming cost V 6 bases and J 10 bases, with 18 bases left between them. Germline V gene sequence: CDR1 DFQATT, CDR2 SNEGSKA (reference sequence). CDR3 length: 12 amino acids. In DNA form, the CDR3 reads TGCAGTGCGGAACAGGACACGGTCAGAGCTTTCTTT. Protein product: CSAEQDTVRAFF.

This clonotype appeared a few times. J is TRBJ2-5 and V is TRBV20-1, with D possibly matching TRBD2 (6 bases). V lost 3 bases and J 3 bases, leaving 17 bases between the germline ends. The length of the CDR3 is 15 residues. From germline, CDR1 is DFQATT and CDR2 SNEGSKA (reference sequence). The CDR3 sequence is CSARETRSAKETQYF. The CDR3 coding sequence is TGCAGTGCTAGGGAGACTAGATCTGCTAAAGAGACCCAGTACTTC.

This clonotype was picked up a small number of times. The chain carries TRBV18 and TRBJ1-6, with a possible D match to TRBD1 (6 bases). Germline V CDR1 and CDR2: KGHSH, LQKENI. Deletions cut 4 bases from V and 5 bases from J, with 15 bases between. The CDR3 runs 16 residues. CDR3: CASSRDTLADNSPLHF. The DNA of the CDR3 is TGTGCCAGCTCACGGGACACATTGGCCGATAATTCACCCCTCCACTTT.

The chain recombines TRBV3-1 with TRBJ2-1, with 15 bases that match TRBD2. Germline V gene lookup returns CDR1 LGHDT and CDR2 YNNKEL (reference sequence). V dropped 1 base and J dropped 7; count of bases not matched to a gene: 5. The CDR3 extends over 17 amino acids. The CDR3 spells CASSQGPGTSGRNEQFF. CDR3 DNA: TGTGCCAGCAGCCAAGGACCCGGGACTAGCGGGAGGAATGAGCAGTTCTTC.

The sample holds a few counts of this clonotype. The V and J genes are TRBV20-1 and TRBJ2-1; TRBD2 matches 8 bases. The trim removed 3 bases at V and 3 bases at J, leaving 7 bases unmatched. CDR1 DFQATT and CDR2 SNEGSKA come from the germline V gene (reference sequence). The CDR3 is 15 amino acids. In DNA form, the CDR3 reads TGCAGTGCTAGTTACAGCGGGAGTCACTACAATGAGCAGTTCTTC. Translated: CSASYSGSHYNEQFF.

This clonotype turned up a few times. The chain recombines TRBV6-1 with TRBJ1-1, with D uncertain. CDR1 and CDR2 (germline): MNHNS, SASEGT. The V end was cut by 2 bases, the J end by 2 bases, with 9 bases between. CDR3 length: 14 residues. The CDR3 reads CASSESVSNTEAFF. Written as DNA, the CDR3 is TGTGCCAGCAGTGAAAGTGTCAGTAACACTGAAGCTTTCTTT.

The genes are TRBV2 and TRBJ2-7; 9 nucleotides line up with TRBD1. The V segment lost 7 bases and the J segment 1 base; nucleotides outside the gene matches: 8. This CDR3 contains 15 residues. The germline CDR1 and CDR2 sequences are SNHLY and FYNNEI. DNA of the CDR3: TGTGCCAGCATCCTGGGACAGGGACCATCCTACGAGCAGTACTTC. It translates to CASILGQGPSYEQYF.

The chain combines TRBV20-1 with TRBJ2-7; 7 bases are shared with TRBD2. V dropped 1 base and J dropped 2; count of bases not matched to a gene: 11. The CDR3 contains 16 residues. Germline V gene data show CDR1 as DFQATT and CDR2 as SNEGSKA (reference sequence). CDR3 amino acids: CSARAYGGSRAYEQYF. The DNA for the CDR3 is TGCAGTGCTAGAGCTTATGGCGGGAGTAGGGCCTACGAGCAGTACTTC.

The chain combines TRBV6-5 with TRBJ2-5, with 10 bases fitting TRBD1. The V segment lost 4 bases and the J segment 2 bases; nucleotides outside the gene matches: 7. Germline loops: CDR1 MNHEY, CDR2 SVGAGI. The CDR3 is 16 residues long. Here the CDR3 reads CASSSRGTGVQETQYF. CDR3 coding DNA: TGTGCCAGCAGTTCTCGGGGGACAGGGGTTCAAGAGACCCAGTACTTC.

The chain carries TRBV12-3 or TRBV12-4 and TRBJ2-2; TRBD2 matches at 10 bases. This CDR3 is built from 20 residues. Trimming removed 0 bases from V and 4 bases from J; junction bases left unmatched: 14. The CDR3 DNA reads as TGTGCCAGCAGTTTAGCTGTCCCCACAGCGGGAGGGCCGGGCACCGGGGAGCTGTTTTTT. Protein product: CASSLAVPTAGGPGTGELFF.

The chain employs TRBV5-1 and TRBJ2-6; no reliable D call. The germline V gene has CDR1 SGHRS and CDR2 YFSETQ. This CDR3 is 17 amino acids long. V lost 0 bases to trimming and J lost 0 bases, with 10 bases between them. Written as DNA, the CDR3 is TGCGCCAGCAGCTTGGTTCCACTTAGCTCTGGGGCCAACGTCCTGACTTTC. This translates into CASSLVPLSSGANVLTF.

The sample holds one count of this clonotype. This chain links TRBV9 with TRBJ2-1; 7 bases are a match to TRBD2. Germline-derived CDR1 and CDR2 are SGDLS and YYNGEE. Germline trimming cut 0 bases from V and 5 bases from J; bases unmatched to any gene: 8. The CDR3 consists of 16 residues. This CDR3 reads CASSVAWGRADNEQFF. The CDR3 region has the DNA TGTGCCAGCAGCGTAGCGTGGGGGAGGGCCGACAATGAGCAGTTCTTC.